These 20 T cell receptor beta chains were sequenced from one sample in a study of blood T cell repertoires in COVID-19. Data came from immunoSEQ multiplex PCR; TCRdb stores just in-frame clones and leaves some out. The sample has under 250,000 clones, over 70% seen once. Source material: peripheral blood. The receptors derive from a woman between 70 and 85 years old with acute or convalescent COVID-19.

This CDR3 reads CASSEGAGVTGYTF. For the CDR3, the DNA is TGTGCCAGCAGTGAAGGAGCAGGGGTCACAGGCTACACCTTC. This rearrangement joins TRBV6-1 to TRBJ1-2, with D perhaps TRBD1 (6 bases). Germline lookup yields CDR1 MNHNS and CDR2 SASEGT. The CDR3 covers 14 residues. Trimming removed 1 base from V and 8 bases from J, with 14 bases in between.

This chain links TRBV28 with TRBJ2-7, with TRBD1 matching over 7 bases. Per germline, CDR1 MDHEN and CDR2 SYDVKM. CDR3 size: 13 residues. V gave up 6 bases and J gave up 4 bases; unmatched junction bases: 6. The CDR3 spells CASRPGQLYEQYF. The CDR3 nucleotides are TGTGCCAGCAGACCGGGACAGCTTTACGAGCAGTACTTC.

The gene calls are TRBV7-2 and TRBJ2-7, with D tentatively TRBD1 (6 bases). V was trimmed by 1 base and J by 0 bases, leaving 7 bases between them. This CDR3 has 14 amino acids. Germline assignment: CDR1 SGHTA and CDR2 FQGNSA. This chain's CDR3 is CASSLVGGSYEQYF. In nucleotides, the CDR3 is TGTGCCAGCAGCTTAGTAGGGGGCTCCTACGAGCAGTACTTC. Using reference TRBV7-2 and TRBJ2-7 for the parts outside the CDR3, the full variable domain is GAGVSQSPSNKVTEKGKDVELRCDPISGHTALYWYRQSLGQGLEFLIYFQGNSAPDKSGLPSDRFSAERTGGSVSTLTIQRTQQEDSAVYLCASSLVGGSYEQYFGPGTRLTVT.

V gene TRBV5-1 combines with J gene TRBJ1-5; D not certain. Germline V lookup: CDR1 SGHRS, CDR2 YFSETQ. The V end was cut by 0 bases, the J end by 0 bases, with 7 bases between. This CDR3 is built from 15 residues. The CDR3 sequence: CASSLGVNSNQPQHF. Written as DNA, the CDR3 is TGCGCCAGCAGCTTGGGCGTCAATAGCAATCAGCCCCAGCATTTT.

This chain uses TRBV5-4 with TRBJ1-6; 8 positions agree with TRBD1. Germline CDR1 reads SGHNT; CDR2 reads YYREEE (reference sequence). J lost 8 bases, V lost 2 bases, and 3 bases had no gene match. CDR3 length: 14 residues. CDR3 sequence reads: CASSFGTGDSPLHF. The CDR3, as DNA: TGTGCCAGCAGCTTCGGGACAGGCGATTCACCCCTCCACTTT.

This sequence joins TRBV28 and TRBJ1-5; 8 bases are shared with TRBD1. The CDR3 has 15 residues. Per germline, CDR1 MDHEN and CDR2 SYDVKM. Trimming removed 5 bases from V and 7 bases from J; junction bases left unmatched: 10. This chain's CDR3 is CASSGRGRKYQPQHF. As DNA, the CDR3 is TGTGCCAGCAGTGGCAGGGGGCGGAAATACCAGCCCCAGCATTTT.

The V call is TRBV19, the J call TRBJ2-7, with 7 bases that match TRBD1. The ends lost 1 base at V and 3 bases at J; junction bases unmatched: 3. The CDR3 is made up of 14 amino acids. CDR1 and CDR2 (germline): LNHDA, SQIVND (reference sequence). Here the CDR3 DNA reads TGTGCCAGTAGTATAGGACAGGGAAACTACGAGCAGTACTTC. This gives the protein CASSIGQGNYEQYF.

The V call is TRBV4-1, the J call TRBJ2-5; 8 bases agree with TRBD2. From germline, CDR1 is MGHRA and CDR2 YSYEKL. V shed 1 base and J 2 bases; nucleotides not matched to a gene: 6. The CDR3 is 16 residues long. CDR3 DNA: TGCGCCAGCAGCCAAGGGAACGGGAGGGCTCAAGAGACCCAGTACTTC. Translated: CASSQGNGRAQETQYF.

The chain is built from TRBV2 and TRBJ2-1; 10 bases agree with TRBD2. V dropped 6 bases and J dropped 0; count of bases not matched to a gene: 8. Germline V CDR1 and CDR2: SNHLY, FYNNEI. The CDR3 runs to 17 residues. CDR3 in amino acids: CASRAGTSEGSYNEQFF. CDR3 DNA sequence: TGTGCCAGCAGAGCCGGGACTAGCGAAGGCTCCTACAATGAGCAGTTCTTC.

CDR3 DNA: TGTGCCAGCAGCTTGGGGGCAGGGGTTGCAACTAATGAAAAACTGTTTTTT. Its translation is CASSLGAGVATNEKLFF. The V and J genes are TRBV5-4 and TRBJ1-4; D might be TRBD1 (6 bases). This CDR3 spans 17 amino acids. Trimming removed 0 bases from V and 0 bases from J, with 12 bases in between. Looked up from germline, CDR1 is SGHNT and CDR2 is YYREEE (reference sequence).

The chain recombines TRBV29-1 with TRBJ2-3, with D tentatively TRBD2 (6 bases). Germline loops: CDR1 SQVTM, CDR2 ANQGSEA. The CDR3 spans 14 residues. V was cut by 6 bases and J by 6 bases, with 19 bases left in between. CDR3 protein: CSVRGLPEPDTQYF. CDR3 bases: TGCAGCGTACGGGGACTGCCCGAGCCTGATACGCAGTATTTT.

The chain uses TRBV3-1 (or the pseudogene TRBV3-2) and TRBJ1-2; TRBD1 matches 10 bases. The CDR3 sequence is 13 residues long. Trimming took 2 bases from V and 7 from J; bases not matched to a gene: 1. Germline V gives CDR1 LGHDT, CDR2 YNNKEL (reference sequence). The CDR3 DNA is TGTGCCAGCAGCCAACGACAGGGGGCTGGCTACACCTTC. Amino acids: CASSQRQGAGYTF.

The chain carries TRBV6-5 and TRBJ1-6; D might be TRBD1 (6 bases). Germline V gene lookup returns CDR1 MNHEY and CDR2 SVGAGI. V gave up 5 bases and J gave up 8 bases, with 10 bases separating them. This CDR3 comprises 13 residues. CDR3 amino acids: CASSRQVYSPLHF. CDR3 DNA: TGTGCCAGCAGTCGACAGGTTTATTCACCCCTCCACTTT.

The chain employs TRBV5-6 and TRBJ2-5, with a possible D match to TRBD2 (5 bases). V lost 3 bases and J lost 5, with 20 bases in between. CDR3 length: 16 residues. In germline, CDR1 is SGHDT, CDR2 YYEEEE. The CDR3, as DNA: TGTGCCAGCAGCTGGGCAGAATCGGGGTTAGGGGAGACCCAGTACTTC. Protein sequence: CASSWAESGLGETQYF.

The rearrangement uses TRBV28 and TRBJ2-7; TRBD1 is a possible D gene (5 bases). The CDR3 is 15 residues long. The V gene lost 3 bases and the J gene lost 0 bases, with 12 bases spanning the gap. Looked up from germline, CDR1 is MDHEN and CDR2 is SYDVKM. The CDR3 sequence is CASSLQGSSSYEQYF. The CDR3 DNA reads as TGTGCCAGCAGTTTGCAGGGCTCGAGCTCCTACGAGCAGTACTTC.

In its sample, this clone was seen once. J is TRBJ1-3 and V is TRBV3-1 (or the pseudogene TRBV3-2); TRBD1 matches 7 bases. Germline CDR1 and CDR2: LGHDT and YNNKEL (reference sequence). V lost 0 bases and J lost 7; bases outside the gene matches: 6. CDR3 size: 15 residues. CDR3 sequence: CASSQDRDRANTIYF. The DNA for the CDR3 is TGTGCCAGCAGCCAAGATCGAGACAGGGCCAACACCATATATTTT.

V is TRBV15 and J is TRBJ1-4; weak D call: TRBD1 (6 bases). Germline V CDR1 and CDR2: LNHNV, YYDKDF (reference sequence). The CDR3 length is 16 residues. Deletions cut 3 bases from V and 0 bases from J, with 11 bases between. This CDR3 is CATSSFRGATNEKLFF. The CDR3 nucleotides read TGTGCCACCAGCAGTTTCAGGGGAGCAACTAATGAAAAACTGTTTTTT.

V is TRBV24-1 and J is TRBJ2-1; the match to TRBD2 covers 12 bases. With V trimmed by 7 bases and J by 10 bases, 7 bases remained unmatched. The CDR3 runs 14 residues. CDR1 is KGHDR, CDR2 SFDVKD, per germline. CDR3: CATSRTSGDFEQFF. Here the CDR3 DNA reads TGTGCCACCAGCCGGACTAGCGGGGACTTCGAGCAGTTCTTC.

The J gene is TRBJ2-7, the V gene TRBV2; D is unclear. The V gene's germline CDR1 is SNHLY and CDR2 FYNNEI. The CDR3 has 14 amino acids. The germline V and J ends were trimmed by 4 bases and 0 bases, with 10 bases remaining between them. As DNA, the CDR3 is TGTGCCAGCAGTGGAGGCAGTCTCTCCTACGAGCAGTACTTC. It codes for CASSGGSLSYEQYF.

V and J are TRBV5-1 and TRBJ1-4, with 7 bases lining up with TRBD1. This CDR3 spans 15 amino acids. Germline V CDR1 and CDR2: SGHRS, YFSETQ. The V segment lost 8 bases and the J segment 0 bases; nucleotides outside the gene matches: 7. CDR3 in amino acids: CASRQQGTTNEKLFF. CDR3 bases: TGCGCCAGTCGCCAACAGGGGACAACTAATGAAAAACTGTTTTTT.